The entry that follows covers one TCR beta chain sequence. This record belongs to a study of blood T cell repertoires in COVID-19. The wider study: Material from acute and convalescent COVID-19 was sourced from the United States, Italy and Spain. Nucleic acid was either cDNA or gDNA, and it came from T cells, B-cell-depleted T cells, or PBMCs.

As processed by the authors: Amplification from reference gene primers served as the basis for estimated nucleated cell counts. Only in-frame clones appear in the TCRdb table, and some are missing; sequencing was by immunoSEQ multiplex PCR. The V and J calls and clone size come from that table; D and trimming were worked out from the DNA. The data hold some 180,000 clones, with approximately 85% observed a single time. Germline-derived CDR1 and CDR2 are LNHDA and SQIVND (reference sequence). V gave up 4 bases and J gave up 0 bases; unmatched junction bases: 7. The CDR3 is 16 residues long. Sequencing used peripheral blood. This rearrangement joins TRBV19 to TRBJ1-1; 8 nucleotides line up with TRBD1. This receptor was obtained from an older woman with acute or convalescent COVID-19. In nucleotides, the CDR3 is TGTGCCAGTAGTACCGGACAGGGACGGGTGAACACTGAAGCTTTCTTT. It codes for CASSTGQGRVNTEAFF.